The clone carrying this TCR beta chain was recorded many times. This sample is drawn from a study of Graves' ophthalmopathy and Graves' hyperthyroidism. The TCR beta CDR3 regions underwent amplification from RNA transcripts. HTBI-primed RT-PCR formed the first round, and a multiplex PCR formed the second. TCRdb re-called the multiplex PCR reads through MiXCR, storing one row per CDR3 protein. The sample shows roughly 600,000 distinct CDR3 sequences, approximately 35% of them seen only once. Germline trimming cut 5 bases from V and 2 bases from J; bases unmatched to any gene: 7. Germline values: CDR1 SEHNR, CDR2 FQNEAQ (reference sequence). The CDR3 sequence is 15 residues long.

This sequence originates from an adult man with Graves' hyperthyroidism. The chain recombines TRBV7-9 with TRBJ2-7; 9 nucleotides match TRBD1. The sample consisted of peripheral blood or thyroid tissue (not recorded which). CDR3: CASSRGQGSPYEQYF. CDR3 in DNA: TGTGCCAGCAGCCGGGGACAGGGTTCCCCCTACGAGCAGTACTTC.